The present TCR beta chain was sequenced within a study of control samples from healthy donors and cancer patients. Germline values: CDR1 MDHEN, CDR2 SYDVKM. The ends were cut back, 6 bases at V and 9 bases at J, with 12 bases in the middle. The CDR3 extends over 12 amino acids. This table comes from immunoSEQ multiplex PCR, and its TCRdb copy is limited to in-frame clones, with some not included. The sample lists 170,000 or so clones; roughly nine tenths were seen once. This clone was seen once. This chain connects TRBV28 to TRBJ1-5; D unresolved. The sequence came from a man under 40 in good health. Sequencing used blood. CDR3 nucleotide sequence: TGTGCCAGCAGGGGCCGACCGGGGCCCCAGCATTTT. Its translation is CASRGRPGPQHF.